The clone carrying this T cell receptor beta chain came up a few times. Via MiXCR, TCRdb re-called the 5' RACE reads, giving one row per CDR3 protein. The sample yields roughly 50,000 distinct CDR3 sequences, about 24% seen once. Sequenced input: tumor-infiltrating naive CD4+ T cells sorted from the breast tumor. Subset specified: naive CD4+ T cells, CD4+CD45RA+CD25-. This clonotype was sampled from a female donor with breast cancer.

The CDR3 region has the DNA TGCGCCAGCAGCTTGGCCCCGACAGGACGGTACGAGCAGTACTTC. It specifies CASSLAPTGRYEQYF. The gene calls are TRBV5-1 and TRBJ2-7; TRBD1 might be the D (6 bases). CDR3 length: 15 amino acids. From germline, CDR1 is SGHRS and CDR2 YFSETQ. V lost 0 bases, J lost 4 bases, and 14 bases lay in between.